This paragraph reports one T cell receptor (beta chain). Germline values: CDR1 SNHLY, CDR2 FYNNEI. The V gene lost 4 bases and the J gene lost 3 bases, with 15 bases spanning the gap. The CDR3 has 15 residues. The table came from immunoSEQ multiplex PCR; TCRdb's copy has only in-frame clones and leaves some out. This sample has about 76,000 clones; around 90% occur once, and the top ten carry around 7.9%. These data come from a study of blood T cell repertoires in COVID-19. The gene calls are TRBV2 and TRBJ1-1; tentatively, D is TRBD1 (5 bases). The TCR originated in a man younger than 40 with acute or convalescent COVID-19. The sequencing sample was made of peripheral blood. CDR3 bases: TGTGCCAGCAGTGGGGGCAGGGTTGGGGACACTGAAGCTTTCTTT. Translated: CASSGGRVGDTEAFF. Drawing the rest from reference TRBV2 and TRBJ1-1, the complete variable domain is EPEVTQTPSHQVTQMGQEVILRCVPISNHLYFYWYRQILGQKVEFLVSFYNNEISEKSEIFDDQFSVERPDGSNFTLKIRSTKLEDSAMYFCASSGGRVGDTEAFFGQGTRLTVV.